These 18 T cell receptor beta chains share one sample of origin, sequenced in a study of monozygotic twins with cystic fibrosis. TCRdb's table, derived via immunoSEQ multiplex PCR, lists solely in-frame clones and lacks some. In the table there are 39,000 or so clones, around nine tenths of which are singletons. Sequencing was done on a sample of blood. The receptor set was obtained from a boy younger than 10 with cystic fibrosis.

This clone was seen once. V and J are TRBV4-2 and TRBJ2-7; 7 bases match TRBD2. V lost 3 bases, J lost 4 bases, and 6 bases stayed unmatched. This CDR3 is 14 amino acids long. CDR1 and CDR2 (germline): LGHNA, YNFKEQ. The CDR3 region has the DNA TGTGCCAGCAGCCACAGGGAAGCGGGGTACGAGCAGTACTTC. This codes for CASSHREAGYEQYF.

The chain carries TRBV6-5 and TRBJ2-7, with a tentative D call TRBD1 (6 bases). CDR3 length: 14 residues. The germline V gene has CDR1 MNHEY and CDR2 SVGAGI. V was clipped by 5 bases and J by 2 bases, with 13 bases between them. CDR3 nucleotides: TGTGCCAGCAGTCCCCGGGACATCACCTACGAGCAGTACTTC. This gives the protein CASSPRDITYEQYF.

The CDR3 reads CASSPLDVTLTLSGNTIYF. The DNA for the CDR3 is TGTGCCAGCTCACCACTCGACGTAACCTTGACTCTCTCTGGAAACACCATATATTTT. V gene TRBV18 combines with J gene TRBJ1-3; D remains ambiguous. Germline V gene lookup returns CDR1 KGHSH and CDR2 LQKENI. Trimming took 1 base from V and 0 from J, leaving 19 bases between them. This CDR3 comprises 19 residues.

The rearrangement uses TRBV27 and TRBJ2-7; unclear D gene. The CDR3 extends over 14 amino acids. Germline values: CDR1 MNHEY, CDR2 SMNVEV (reference sequence). V lost 2 bases, J lost 2 bases, and 10 bases lay in between. CDR3 in DNA: TGTGCCAGCAGTTTAGGGCCAAGGGCCTACGAGCAGTACTTC. Amino acids: CASSLGPRAYEQYF.

The chain links TRBV19 to TRBJ2-3, with a weak D call TRBD1 (6 bases). The CDR3 runs 15 residues. V was clipped by 6 bases and J by 0 bases, with 13 bases between them. Germline CDR1 LNHDA, CDR2 SQIVND (reference sequence). CDR3 nucleotide sequence: TGTGCCAGTAGAGTCGGACAGACTAGCACAGATACGCAGTATTTT. Amino acids: CASRVGQTSTDTQYF.

This chain connects TRBV6-4 to TRBJ1-2; D might be TRBD1 (5 bases). Germline V gene data show CDR1 as MRHNA and CDR2 as SNTAGT. The CDR3 is 14 residues long. Trimming shortened V by 2 bases and J by 7 bases, and 14 bases separated the two germline ends. The CDR3 reads CASSDAPGQGGYTF. Written as DNA, the CDR3 is TGTGCCAGCAGTGACGCTCCCGGGCAGGGTGGCTACACCTTC.

The J gene is TRBJ2-3, the V gene TRBV6-6; a weak D match, TRBD1 (6 bases). V was clipped by 0 bases and J by 6 bases, with 10 bases between them. The CDR3 length is 14 residues. Germline V gene data show CDR1 as MNHNY and CDR2 as SVGAGI (reference sequence). The CDR3 here is CASSYSTRGDTQYF. The CDR3 DNA is TGTGCCAGCAGTTACTCCACCAGGGGTGATACGCAGTATTTT.

The chain uses TRBV9 and TRBJ1-5; no definite D call. Deletions cut 0 bases from V and 0 bases from J, with 13 bases between. Germline CDR1 reads SGDLS; CDR2 reads YYNGEE. This CDR3 spans 17 amino acids. CDR3 in DNA: TGTGCCAGCAGCGTAGCTAGACGGAAGAATAGCAATCAGCCCCAGCATTTT. It codes for CASSVARRKNSNQPQHF.

The chain is built from TRBV29-1 and TRBJ1-4, with D perhaps matching TRBD1 (5 bases). Between the trimmed V and J ends, which lost 7 bases and 6 bases, there was a span of 12 bases. The CDR3 is made up of 12 amino acids. Germline lookup yields CDR1 SQVTM and CDR2 ANQGSEA. The CDR3 DNA sequence: TGCAGCGCCGGCGGGGGTTATGAAAAACTGTTTTTT. This sequence encodes CSAGGGYEKLFF.

This sequence joins TRBV4-1 and TRBJ1-1; unclear D gene. Germline CDR1 and CDR2: MGHRA and YSYEKL. The CDR3 runs to 14 residues. Trimming cost V 0 bases and J 5 bases, with 10 bases left between them. CDR3 sequence: CASSQDFSRTEAFF. The CDR3 DNA reads as TGCGCCAGCAGCCAAGATTTCTCCCGAACTGAAGCTTTCTTT.

The chain carries TRBV5-1 and TRBJ2-7; D possibly uses TRBD1 or TRBD2 (6 bases each). V lost 2 bases to trimming and J lost 2 bases, with 11 bases between them. CDR1 is SGHRS and CDR2 is YFSETQ in the germline V gene. The CDR3 has 14 residues. CDR3 DNA: TGCGCCAGCAGCTTTTTGGAGGGGGCCTACGAGCAGTACTTC. It encodes CASSFLEGAYEQYF. The entire variable domain, with the rest obtained from reference TRBV5-1 and TRBJ2-7, is as follows: KAGVTQTPRYLIKTRGQQVTLSCSPISGHRSVSWYQQTPGQGLQFLFEYFSETQRNKGNFPGRFSGRQFSNSRSEMNVSTLELGDSALYLCASSFLEGAYEQYFGPGTRLTVT.

The chain is built from TRBV29-1 and TRBJ2-2; D possibly uses TRBD1 or TRBD2 (5 bases each). Germline V gene lookup returns CDR1 SQVTM and CDR2 ANQGSEA. V lost 8 bases to trimming and J lost 6 bases, with 19 bases between them. This CDR3 has 14 amino acids. CDR3 sequence: CSSSPQAGAGELFF. CDR3 DNA sequence: TGCAGCTCTTCCCCACAGGCGGGCGCCGGGGAGCTGTTTTTT.

The rearrangement links TRBV6-6 to TRBJ1-1; D uncertain. Per germline, CDR1 MNHNY and CDR2 SVGAGI (reference sequence). CDR3 length: 15 residues. The V gene lost 4 bases and the J gene lost 3 bases, with 15 bases spanning the gap. CDR3 nucleotide sequence: TGTGCCAGCAGTTCCCGGTTTGTGCGGCACACTGAAGCTTTCTTT. Encoded protein: CASSSRFVRHTEAFF.

The chain carries TRBV9 and TRBJ1-4; 7 positions match TRBD1. The germline V gene has CDR1 SGDLS and CDR2 YYNGEE. With V trimmed by 4 bases and J by 3 bases, 3 bases remained unmatched. The CDR3 covers 14 residues. Written as DNA, the CDR3 is TGTGCCAGCAGCTTACAGGGGTCTAATGAAAAACTGTTTTTT. Protein product: CASSLQGSNEKLFF.

The DNA of the CDR3 is TGCGCCAGCAGCGCCGGTGGCAGGGAAAATGAGCAGTTCTTC. Protein sequence: CASSAGGRENEQFF. The chain has TRBV4-1 and TRBJ2-1; TRBD1 might be the D (5 bases). Looked up from germline, CDR1 is MGHRA and CDR2 is YSYEKL. The CDR3 is 14 residues long. Deletions cut 5 bases from V and 7 bases from J, with 15 bases between.

The chain is built from TRBV7-2 and TRBJ1-5; TRBD1 agrees at 8 bases. After removal of 4 bases from V and 6 bases from J, the junction contained 11 bases not matched to a gene. CDR1 is SGHTA, CDR2 FQGNSA, per germline. This CDR3 contains 16 residues. CDR3 residues: CASSWGGTGGTQPQHF. In DNA, the CDR3 is TGTGCCAGCAGCTGGGGAGGAACAGGGGGAACTCAGCCCCAGCATTTT.

The rearrangement uses TRBV5-8 and TRBJ1-2, with TRBD1 as a possible D gene (6 bases). The germline V gene encodes CDR1 SGHTS and CDR2 YDEGEE. Trimming took 2 bases from V and 6 from J, leaving 11 bases between them. CDR3 length: 13 residues. The CDR3: CASSLPTGNGYTF. The CDR3 DNA sequence: TGTGCCAGCAGCTTACCCACAGGGAATGGCTACACCTTC.

The rearrangement links TRBV5-6 to TRBJ2-3; 9 bases are shared with TRBD1. J was trimmed by 2 bases and V by 7 bases; bases with no gene match: 20. CDR1 SGHDT and CDR2 YYEEEE come from the germline V gene. The length of the CDR3 is 19 residues. This chain's CDR3 is CASRQAGPNGDRVTDTQYF. The CDR3 nucleotides are TGTGCCAGCCGTCAAGCCGGGCCGAACGGGGACAGGGTCACAGATACGCAGTATTTT.